Here is one T cell receptor beta chain with its context. What it recognizes is unknown. Its ends do not fully match the called genes, so a read error is possible. Method: immunoSEQ multiplex PCR; TCRdb's copy keeps in-frame clones and lacks some. The sample carries 18,000 or so clones, more than 85% recorded once. The sample is drawn from a study of graft-versus-host responses after intestinal transplantation. The overall study: Every recipient underwent anti-thymocyte globulin induction, then tacrolimus and steroids for roughly 3 years.

The study, taken as a whole, reports: Present in recipient marrow, GvH clones included some that appeared first in ileum or blood. Early post-transplant HvG declines showed an association with peak circulating GvH clone levels.

The material sequenced was PBMCs, taken 23 days after intestinal transplant. The clonotype was recovered from a human patient who received an intestinal transplant, so some T cells may come from the graft donor.

CDR3 bases: TGTGCCAGTAGTGCCGACAGGGGTAACGATGGCTACACCTTC. Its protein is CASSADRGNDGYTF. This chain connects TRBV19 to TRBJ1-2; 8 bases are shared with TRBD1. The CDR3 totals 14 residues. Germline CDR1 is LNHDA and CDR2 is SQIVND (reference sequence).